These 13 T cell receptor beta chains were sequenced from one sample in a study of shared clonotypes between healthy human individuals. TCRdb's table, derived via immunoSEQ multiplex PCR, lists solely in-frame clones and lacks some. The data show nearly 1 million clones, over 75% seen once. Material for sequencing was memory CD4+ T cells sorted from blood. Indicated subset: CD45RA-negative fraction. The receptors originated from a man between 18 and 29 years old in good health.

The chain joins TRBV5-1 to TRBJ1-6, with a weak D call TRBD1 (6 bases). Germline CDR1 reads SGHRS; CDR2 reads YFSETQ. Trimming took off 0 bases at V and 5 bases at J, with 9 bases between the two ends. The CDR3 contains 15 residues. The CDR3 here is CASSLGQDNNSPLHF. Written as DNA, the CDR3 is TGCGCCAGCAGCTTGGGACAGGATAATAATTCACCCCTCCACTTT.

In its sample, this clone was seen once. V gene TRBV5-4 combines with J gene TRBJ2-3, with a weak D call TRBD2 (7 bases). Per the germline V gene, CDR1 is SGHNT and CDR2 is YYREEE (reference sequence). The length of the CDR3 is 15 residues. V was shortened by 2 bases and J by 4 bases, with 14 bases between the two germline ends. The CDR3 coding sequence is TGTGCCAGCAGCTTAGGGGGGGGACACGCAGATACGCAGTATTTT. Translation gives CASSLGGGHADTQYF.

This chain connects TRBV19 to TRBJ2-2, with unresolved D. Trimming took 4 bases from V and 6 from J, leaving 9 bases between them. CDR1 is LNHDA, CDR2 SQIVND, per germline (reference sequence). This CDR3 has 13 amino acids. This CDR3 is CASSSYKAGELFF. CDR3 DNA: TGTGCCAGTAGTAGTTACAAGGCCGGGGAGCTGTTTTTT.

Only a few counts were recorded for this clone. The chain joins TRBV7-2 to TRBJ2-5, with 7 bases aligning to TRBD2. This CDR3 has 16 amino acids. The trim removed 0 bases at V and 6 bases at J, leaving 10 bases unmatched. Looked up from germline, CDR1 is SGHTA and CDR2 is FQGNSA. CDR3 sequence (DNA): TGTGCCAGCAGCTTAGCGGGAGCGGGGTCCTTGCAGACCCAGTACTTC. It is translated as CASSLAGAGSLQTQYF.

This clone was found once. The rearrangement uses TRBV5-6 and TRBJ1-3; D is perhaps TRBD1 (5 bases). Germline V CDR1 and CDR2: SGHDT, YYEEEE. CDR3 length equals 14 residues. The ends were cut back, 2 bases at V and 5 bases at J, with 11 bases in the middle. CDR3 nucleotides: TGTGCCAGCAGCTTTTCAGGGACGAGAAACACCATATATTTT. Its translation: CASSFSGTRNTIYF.

Concerning this clone: The sample contains more than one DNA sequence encoding this CDR3. This sequence joins TRBV7-8 and TRBJ1-1; D gene uncertain. CDR3 length: 13 residues. Trimming cost V 1 base and J 5 bases, with 8 bases left between them. Germline lookup yields CDR1 SGHVS and CDR2 FQNEAQ. The chain's CDR3 is CASSLGGGTEAFF. CDR3 sequence (DNA): TGTGCCAGCAGCTTAGGTGGAGGGACTGAAGCTTTCTTT.

The chain joins TRBV5-1 to TRBJ2-3; perhaps TRBD1 as D (6 bases). Trimming pared 4 bases from V and 0 bases from J, leaving 12 bases between. Germline V gene data show CDR1 as SGHRS and CDR2 as YFSETQ. CDR3 length: 15 amino acids. The CDR3 loop is CASSLSRGSTDTQYF. The CDR3 nucleotides are TGCGCCAGCAGCCTTTCGAGGGGGAGCACAGATACGCAGTATTTT. The whole variable domain, filled in from reference TRBV5-1 and TRBJ2-3, reads KAGVTQTPRYLIKTRGQQVTLSCSPISGHRSVSWYQQTPGQGLQFLFEYFSETQRNKGNFPGRFSGRQFSNSRSEMNVSTLELGDSALYLCASSLSRGSTDTQYFGPGTRLTVL.

In its sample, this clone was seen once. J is TRBJ2-7 and V is TRBV5-6; TRBD2 aligns across 9 bases. Germline V CDR1 and CDR2: SGHDT, YYEEEE. The CDR3 length is 14 residues. J gave up 3 bases and V 3 bases, and 4 bases lay outside the gene matches. The CDR3, as DNA: TGTGCCAGCAGCTCGACTAGCGGCCGCTACGAGCAGTACTTC. Encoded protein: CASSSTSGRYEQYF.

CDR3 loop: CASSSRTVSNTGELFF. The CDR3 bases are TGTGCCAGCAGCTCCAGGACTGTTTCGAACACCGGGGAGCTGTTTTTT. The genes are TRBV7-2 and TRBJ2-2; TRBD2 might be the D (5 bases). V gave up 4 bases and J gave up 0 bases, with 12 bases separating them. This CDR3 contains 16 residues. Germline CDR1 SGHTA, CDR2 FQGNSA.

The chain employs TRBV28 and TRBJ2-7, with 9 bases lining up with TRBD1. Trimming at V came to 1 base and at J to 3 bases, leaving 4 bases not matched to a gene. Germline values: CDR1 MDHEN, CDR2 SYDVKM. CDR3 length equals 15 residues. Here the CDR3 reads CASSLLGTGNYEQYF. The CDR3 DNA follows: TGTGCCAGCAGTTTATTAGGGACAGGGAACTACGAGCAGTACTTC.

This chain joins TRBV6-1 and TRBJ2-7, with 8 bases aligning to TRBD2. The CDR3 is made up of 15 amino acids. Germline CDR1 reads MNHNS; CDR2 reads SASEGT. V shed 2 bases and J 2 bases; nucleotides not matched to a gene: 5. This CDR3 reads CASSETSGYTYEQYF. The CDR3 nucleotides are TGTGCCAGCAGTGAAACTAGCGGCTACACCTACGAGCAGTACTTC.

Here the CDR3 reads CASSQEEGRRQPLYFNEKLFF. In DNA, the CDR3 is TGTGCCAGCAGCCAAGAGGAAGGGCGCCGACAGCCCCTTTACTTTAATGAAAAACTGTTTTTT. The rearrangement links TRBV14 to TRBJ1-4, with a possible D match to TRBD1 (5 bases). V gave up 0 bases and J gave up 4 bases, with 27 bases separating them. The CDR3 is made up of 21 amino acids. Per germline, CDR1 SGHDN and CDR2 FVKESK. Drawing the rest from reference TRBV14 and TRBJ1-4, the complete variable domain is EAGVTQFPSHSVIEKGQTVTLRCDPISGHDNLYWYRRVMGKEIKFLLHFVKESKQDESGMPNNRFLAERTGGTYSTLKVQPAELEDSGVYFCASSQEEGRRQPLYFNEKLFFGSGTQLSVL.

Comment on this clone: A single base separates this from a much larger clone, so it may be a read error. The CDR3 sequence: CASSLSGGGNTIYF. The CDR3 DNA sequence: TGTGCCAGCAGCTTATCAGGGGGAGGAAACACCATATATTTT. The rearrangement uses TRBV7-9 and TRBJ1-3; 7 bases map to TRBD1. CDR3 length: 14 residues. The V segment lost 2 bases and the J segment 4 bases; nucleotides outside the gene matches: 2. Germline assignment: CDR1 SEHNR and CDR2 FQNEAQ (reference sequence).